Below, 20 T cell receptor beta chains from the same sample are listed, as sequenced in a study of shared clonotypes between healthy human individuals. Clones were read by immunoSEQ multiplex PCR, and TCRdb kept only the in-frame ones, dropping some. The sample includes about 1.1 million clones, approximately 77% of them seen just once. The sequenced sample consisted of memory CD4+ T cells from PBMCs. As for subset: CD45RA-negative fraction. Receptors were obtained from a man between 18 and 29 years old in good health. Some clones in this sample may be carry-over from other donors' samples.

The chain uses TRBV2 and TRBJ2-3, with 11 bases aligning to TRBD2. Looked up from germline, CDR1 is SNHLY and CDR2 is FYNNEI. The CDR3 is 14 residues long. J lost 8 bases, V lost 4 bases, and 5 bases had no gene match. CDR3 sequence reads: CASSAKLAGATQYF. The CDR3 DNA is TGTGCCAGCAGTGCGAAACTAGCGGGAGCTACGCAGTATTTT.

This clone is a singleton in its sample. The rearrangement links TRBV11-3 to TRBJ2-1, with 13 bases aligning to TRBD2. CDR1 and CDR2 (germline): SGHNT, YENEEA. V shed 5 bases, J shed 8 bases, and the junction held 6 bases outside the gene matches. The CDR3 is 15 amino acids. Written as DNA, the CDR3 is TGTGCCAGCAGCCAGACTAGCGGGAGGCAGGATGAGCAGTTCTTC. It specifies CASSQTSGRQDEQFF.

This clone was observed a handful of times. The CDR3 reads CASSLALPRTDTQYF. The DNA of the CDR3 is TGCGCCAGCAGCTTGGCCTTGCCGCGCACAGATACGCAGTATTTT. The gene calls are TRBV5-1 and TRBJ2-3; D unresolved. Germline assignment: CDR1 SGHRS and CDR2 YFSETQ. V lost 0 bases, J lost 1 base, and 9 bases lay in between. The CDR3 is 15 amino acids.

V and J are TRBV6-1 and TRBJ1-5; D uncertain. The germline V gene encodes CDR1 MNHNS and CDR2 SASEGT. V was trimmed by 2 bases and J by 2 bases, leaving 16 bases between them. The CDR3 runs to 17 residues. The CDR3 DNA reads TGTGCCAGCAGTGAATTTGGGTTCAGAATGGGCAATCAGCCCCAGCATTTT. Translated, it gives CASSEFGFRMGNQPQHF.

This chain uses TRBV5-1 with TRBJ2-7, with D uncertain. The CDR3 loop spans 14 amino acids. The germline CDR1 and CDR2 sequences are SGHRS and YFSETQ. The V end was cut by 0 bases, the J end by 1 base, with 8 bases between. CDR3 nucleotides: TGCGCCAGCAGCTTGGATGGCAGGTCCTACGAGCAGTACTTC. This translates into CASSLDGRSYEQYF. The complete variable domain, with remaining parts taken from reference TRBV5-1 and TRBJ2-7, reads KAGVTQTPRYLIKTRGQQVTLSCSPISGHRSVSWYQQTPGQGLQFLFEYFSETQRNKGNFPGRFSGRQFSNSRSEMNVSTLELGDSALYLCASSLDGRSYEQYFGPGTRLTVT.

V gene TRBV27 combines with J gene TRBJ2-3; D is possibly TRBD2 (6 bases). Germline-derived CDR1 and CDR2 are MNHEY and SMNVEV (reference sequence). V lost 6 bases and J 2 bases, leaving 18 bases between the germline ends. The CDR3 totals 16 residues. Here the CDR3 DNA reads TGTGCCAGCAGACGGCCGGGACTCGGATTCACAGATACGCAGTATTTT. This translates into CASRRPGLGFTDTQYF.

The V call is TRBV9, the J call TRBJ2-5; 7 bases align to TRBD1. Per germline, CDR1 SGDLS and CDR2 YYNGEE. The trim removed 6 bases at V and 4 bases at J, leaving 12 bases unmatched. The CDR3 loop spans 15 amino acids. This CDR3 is CASNPSTGAGETQYF. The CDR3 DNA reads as TGTGCCAGCAATCCGAGTACAGGGGCAGGAGAGACCCAGTACTTC.

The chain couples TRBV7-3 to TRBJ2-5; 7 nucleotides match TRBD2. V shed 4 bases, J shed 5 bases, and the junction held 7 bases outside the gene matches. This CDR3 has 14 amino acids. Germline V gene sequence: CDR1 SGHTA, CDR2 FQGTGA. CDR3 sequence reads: CASSSGGGRETQYF. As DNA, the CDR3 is TGTGCCAGCAGCTCTGGGGGGGGTCGGGAGACCCAGTACTTC.

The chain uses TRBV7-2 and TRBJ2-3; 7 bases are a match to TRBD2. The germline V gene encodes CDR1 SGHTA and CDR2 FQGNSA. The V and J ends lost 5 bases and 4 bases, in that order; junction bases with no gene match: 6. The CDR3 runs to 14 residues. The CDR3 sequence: CASSNSGYADTQYF. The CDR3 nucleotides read TGTGCCAGCAGCAATAGCGGGTACGCAGATACGCAGTATTTT.

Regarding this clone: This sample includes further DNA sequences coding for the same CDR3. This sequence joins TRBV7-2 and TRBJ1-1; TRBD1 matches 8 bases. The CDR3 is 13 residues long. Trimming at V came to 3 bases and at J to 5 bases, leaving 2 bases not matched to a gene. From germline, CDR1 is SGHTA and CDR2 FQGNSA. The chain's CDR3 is CASSFTGGTEAFF. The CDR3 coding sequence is TGTGCCAGCAGCTTTACAGGGGGGACTGAAGCTTTCTTT.

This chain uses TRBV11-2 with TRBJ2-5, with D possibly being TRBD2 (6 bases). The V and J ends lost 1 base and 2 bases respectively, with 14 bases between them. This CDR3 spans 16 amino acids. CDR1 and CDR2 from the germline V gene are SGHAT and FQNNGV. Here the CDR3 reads CASSLGVASAQETQYF. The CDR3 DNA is TGTGCCAGCAGCTTAGGGGTCGCTAGCGCACAAGAGACCCAGTACTTC. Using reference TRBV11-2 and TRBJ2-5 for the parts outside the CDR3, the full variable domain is EAGVAQSPRYKIIEKRQSVAFWCNPISGHATLYWYQQILGQGPKLLIQFQNNGVVDDSQLPKDRFSAERLKGVDSTLKIQPAKLEDSAVYLCASSLGVASAQETQYFGPGTRLLVL.

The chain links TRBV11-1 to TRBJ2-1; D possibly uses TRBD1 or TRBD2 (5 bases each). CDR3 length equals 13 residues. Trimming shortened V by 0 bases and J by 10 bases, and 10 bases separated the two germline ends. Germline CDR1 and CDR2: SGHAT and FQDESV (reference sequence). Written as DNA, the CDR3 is TGTGCCAGCAGCTTAGCTCCGGGGCGAGAGCAGTTCTTC. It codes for CASSLAPGREQFF.

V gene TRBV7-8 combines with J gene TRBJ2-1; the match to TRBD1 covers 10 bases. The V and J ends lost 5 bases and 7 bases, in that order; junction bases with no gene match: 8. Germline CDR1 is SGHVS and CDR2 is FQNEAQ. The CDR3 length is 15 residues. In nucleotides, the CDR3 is TGTGCCAGCAGCGTGACAGGGGGCGCAATAAATGAGCAGTTCTTC. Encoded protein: CASSVTGGAINEQFF.

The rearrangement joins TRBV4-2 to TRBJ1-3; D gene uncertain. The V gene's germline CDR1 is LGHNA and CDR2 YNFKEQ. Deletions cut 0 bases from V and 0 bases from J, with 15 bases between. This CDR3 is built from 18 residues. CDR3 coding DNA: TGTGCCAGCAGCCAAGATCCTGGCGGTACCGTCTCTGGAAACACCATATATTTT. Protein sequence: CASSQDPGGTVSGNTIYF.

The CDR3 here is CASSPGKSSPLHF. CDR3 nucleotides: TGTGCCAGCTCACCAGGGAAGAGCTCACCCCTCCACTTT. This chain links TRBV18 with TRBJ1-6; D is ambiguous. CDR1 is KGHSH and CDR2 is LQKENI in the germline V gene. This CDR3 has 13 amino acids. V lost 2 bases and J 10 bases, leaving 9 bases between the germline ends.

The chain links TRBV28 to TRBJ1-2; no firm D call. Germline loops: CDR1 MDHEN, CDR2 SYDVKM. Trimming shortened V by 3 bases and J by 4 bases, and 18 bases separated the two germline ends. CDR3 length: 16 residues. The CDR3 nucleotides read TGTGCCAGCAGTTTCTTTAGTGCGACTCACGCCTATGGCTACACCTTC. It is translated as CASSFFSATHAYGYTF.

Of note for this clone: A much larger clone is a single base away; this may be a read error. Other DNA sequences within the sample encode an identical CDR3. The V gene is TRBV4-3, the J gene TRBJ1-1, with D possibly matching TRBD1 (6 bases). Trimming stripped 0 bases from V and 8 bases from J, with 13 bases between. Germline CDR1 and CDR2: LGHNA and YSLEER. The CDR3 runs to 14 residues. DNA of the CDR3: TGCGCCAGCAGCCAAGATTTCGGGGGCACCGAAGCTTTCTTT. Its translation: CASSQDFGGTEAFF.

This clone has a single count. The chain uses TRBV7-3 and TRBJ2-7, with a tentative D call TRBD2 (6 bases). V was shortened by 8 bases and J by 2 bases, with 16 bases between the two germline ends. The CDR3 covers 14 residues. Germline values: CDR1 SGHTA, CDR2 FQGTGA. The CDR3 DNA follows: TGTGCCAGCGCTGACGGGGGAATTCCCTACGAGCAGTACTTC. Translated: CASADGGIPYEQYF.

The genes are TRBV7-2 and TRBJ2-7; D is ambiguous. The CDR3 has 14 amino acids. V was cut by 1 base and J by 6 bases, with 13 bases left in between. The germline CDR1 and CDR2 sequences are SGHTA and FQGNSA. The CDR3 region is CASSLGAPAGEQYF. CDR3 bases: TGTGCCAGCAGCTTAGGGGCACCGGCCGGCGAGCAGTACTTC.

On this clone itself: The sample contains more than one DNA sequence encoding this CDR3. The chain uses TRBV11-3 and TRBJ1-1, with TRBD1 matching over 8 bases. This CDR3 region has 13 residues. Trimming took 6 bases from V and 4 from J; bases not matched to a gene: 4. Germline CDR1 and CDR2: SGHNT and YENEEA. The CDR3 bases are TGTGCCAGCAGTCAGGGGGCCGGCACTGAAGCTTTCTTT. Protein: CASSQGAGTEAFF.